This T cell receptor beta chain appears in the sequencing data of a study of blood T cells in healthy people across ages. Overall study results and limits: Diversity estimates drawn from one million T cells were deemed underestimates.

V shed 6 bases, J shed 10 bases, and the junction held 11 bases outside the gene matches. Germline CDR1 MNHEY, CDR2 SVGEGT. The CDR3 contains 13 residues. With respect to this clonotype: What it binds is unknown.

A second about 7 to 12 cycle PCR used barcoded and J-beta primers. In TCRdb, the 5' RACE reads were re-called with MiXCR into one record per CDR3 protein. This sample yields around 1,900,000 distinct CDR3 sequences, of which around 42% are seen a single time; 20% to 25% belongs to the top ten. The chain links TRBV6-2 or TRBV6-3 to TRBJ1-1; 7 bases are a match to TRBD1. Material for sequencing was blood. This receptor was taken from a human donor in good health. This CDR3 reads CASSFLAGGRAFF. CDR3 nucleotide sequence: TGTGCCAGCAGCTTCCTGGCAGGGGGGAGAGCTTTCTTT.